This T cell receptor beta chain appears in the sequencing data of a study of shared T cell receptors in the human thymus. Trimming cost V 3 bases and J 8 bases; bases outside gene matches: 21. The CDR3 spans 19 residues. CDR1 and CDR2 from the germline V gene are LGHNA and YSLEER. Sequencing used immunoSEQ multiplex PCR; TCRdb keeps in-frame clones, though not all of them. The sample lists 600,000 or so clones; around 87% were seen once. These sequences were also reported in another study, on human thymus T cells. This second report adds: It was from resections taken during corrective heart surgery that the thymus tissue came. Blood and thymic repertoires both appeared biased in V and J gene usage. Unrelated people showed highly overlapping thymic repertoires, related research reported.

The rearrangement joins TRBV4-3 to TRBJ2-1, with TRBD2 matching over 8 bases. This clonotype was sampled from a boy younger than two with a congenital heart defect. The sequencing input was thymocytes. The CDR3 here is CASSHQSGRFQGTIDEQFF. CDR3 coding DNA: TGCGCCAGCAGCCACCAAAGCGGGAGATTTCAAGGGACCATCGATGAGCAGTTCTTC.